This TCR beta chain was sequenced during a study of T cells in narcolepsy. The V gene's germline CDR1 is SGHNT and CDR2 YYREEE (reference sequence). The CDR3 extends over 16 amino acids. V was clipped by 2 bases and J by 2 bases; unmatched bases: 3. The protocol was immunoSEQ multiplex PCR, while the TCRdb copy is restricted to in-frame clones and leaves out a portion. The profile shows around 30,000 clones, roughly four fifths of them singletons. The source is a human donor with narcolepsy. What was sequenced was CD45RA- memory CD4+ T cells from PBMCs. The chain combines TRBV5-4 with TRBJ2-3, with 12 bases lining up with TRBD2. The CDR3 here is CASSFGLAGPTDTQYF. CDR3 coding DNA: TGTGCCAGCAGCTTCGGACTAGCGGGGCCCACAGATACGCAGTATTTT.